This T cell receptor beta chain was retrieved from a study of a mutant IDH1 vaccine in newly diagnosed glioma. Across the whole study: Vaccine administration was initiated 4-6 weeks following radiotherapy alone, or with temozolomide cycles. Former treatment meant radiotherapy, temozolomide, or both; the majority had gotten both. Whole-study findings and limits: Pseudoprogression apparently lacked any relation to changes in top peripheral T cell clonotypes.

Indicated time point: week 11, during vaccination. All doses held 300 ug of mutant IDH1 20-mer peptide, with topical imiquimod. Diagnosis in the donors showed new WHO grade 3 or 4 astrocytomas that were IDH1-mutant and ATRX-lost. This clone has just a few counts. No antigen is known for it. The protocol was immunoSEQ multiplex PCR, while the TCRdb copy is restricted to in-frame clones and leaves out a portion. Of tens of thousands of clones in the sample, over 75% were seen once. The germline gives CDR1 SGHNT, CDR2 YYREEE (reference sequence). This CDR3 has 14 residues. Between the trimmed V and J ends, which lost 0 bases and 2 bases, there was a span of 8 bases.

V and J are TRBV5-4 and TRBJ1-2, with D perhaps TRBD1 (5 bases). The sequences come from PBMCs, collected from a glioma patient whose treatment included an IDH1 peptide vaccine. The clonotype comes from a middle-aged man with glioma. This CDR3 is CASSLGGSNYGYTF. DNA for the CDR3: TGTGCCAGCAGCTTGGGGGGGTCGAACTATGGCTACACCTTC.